Listed here is a single TCR beta chain. Repertoires were generated with immunoSEQ multiplex PCR, while TCRdb's copy carries only in-frame clones and drops some. The data show 310,000 or so clones, approximately 90% seen once. V lost 0 bases and J lost 2, with 5 bases in between. The germline V gene encodes CDR1 KGHSH and CDR2 LQKENI. CDR3 length: 13 residues. These data are taken from a study of blood T cell repertoires in COVID-19. Study-wide context: Whether acute or convalescent, the COVID-19 samples came from the United States, Italy and Spain.

This TCR was sampled from a man aged 25-40 years with COVID-19, enrolled during active disease. The chain recombines TRBV18 with TRBJ2-7; D gene unclear. Sequencing used peripheral blood. The DNA for the CDR3 is TGTGCCAGCTCACCACCGCCAGCCTACGAGCAGTACTTC. Translation: CASSPPPAYEQYF.